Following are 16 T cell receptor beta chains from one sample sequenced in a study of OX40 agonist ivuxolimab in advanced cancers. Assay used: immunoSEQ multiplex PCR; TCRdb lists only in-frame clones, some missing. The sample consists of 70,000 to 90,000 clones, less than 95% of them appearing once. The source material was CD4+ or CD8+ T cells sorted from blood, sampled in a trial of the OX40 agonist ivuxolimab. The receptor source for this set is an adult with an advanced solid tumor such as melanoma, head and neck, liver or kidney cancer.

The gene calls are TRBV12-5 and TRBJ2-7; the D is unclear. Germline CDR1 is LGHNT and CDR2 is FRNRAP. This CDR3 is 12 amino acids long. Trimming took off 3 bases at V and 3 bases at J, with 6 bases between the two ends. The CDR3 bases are TGTGCTAGTGGTTTCACCGACTACGAGCAGTACGTC. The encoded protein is CASGFTDYEQYV.

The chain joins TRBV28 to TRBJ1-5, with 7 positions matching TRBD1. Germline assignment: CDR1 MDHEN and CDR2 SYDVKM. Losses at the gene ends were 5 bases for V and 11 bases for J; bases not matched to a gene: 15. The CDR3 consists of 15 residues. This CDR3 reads CASSLTGVGLPTQHF. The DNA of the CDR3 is TGTGCCAGCAGTCTAACAGGGGTCGGACTACCGACCCAGCATTTT.

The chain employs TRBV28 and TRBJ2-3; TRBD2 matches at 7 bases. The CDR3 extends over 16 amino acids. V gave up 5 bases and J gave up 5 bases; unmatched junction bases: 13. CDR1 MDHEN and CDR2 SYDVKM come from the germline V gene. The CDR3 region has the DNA TGTGCCAGCAGTACTTACGCGGGAGTCGAAGTAGATACGCAGTATTTT. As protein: CASSTYAGVEVDTQYF. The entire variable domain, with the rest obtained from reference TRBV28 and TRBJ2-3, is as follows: DVKVTQSSRYLVKRTGEKVFLECVQDMDHENMFWYRQDPGLGLRLIYFSYDVKMKEKGDIPEGYSVSREKKERFSLILESASTNQTSMYLCASSTYAGVEVDTQYFGPGTRLTVL.

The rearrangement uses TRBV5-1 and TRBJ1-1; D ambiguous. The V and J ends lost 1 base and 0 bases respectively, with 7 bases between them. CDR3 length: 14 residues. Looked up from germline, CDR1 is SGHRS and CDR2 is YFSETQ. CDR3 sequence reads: CASSLYFMNTEAFF. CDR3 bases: TGCGCCAGCAGCTTGTACTTCATGAACACTGAAGCTTTCTTT.

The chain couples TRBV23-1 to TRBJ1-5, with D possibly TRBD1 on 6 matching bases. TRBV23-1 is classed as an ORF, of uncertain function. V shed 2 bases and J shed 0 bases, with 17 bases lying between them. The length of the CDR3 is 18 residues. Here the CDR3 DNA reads TGCGCCAGCAGTCAAGCTAAAGGACAGACGCATAGCAATCAGCCCCAGCATTTT. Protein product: CASSQAKGQTHSNQPQHF.

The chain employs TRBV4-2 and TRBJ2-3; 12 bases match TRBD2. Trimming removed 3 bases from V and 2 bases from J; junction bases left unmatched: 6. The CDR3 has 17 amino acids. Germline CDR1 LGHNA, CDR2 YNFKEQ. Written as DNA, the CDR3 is TGTGCCAGCAGCCATCTAGCGGGGGGGGACCCCACAGATACGCAGTATTTT. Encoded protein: CASSHLAGGDPTDTQYF.

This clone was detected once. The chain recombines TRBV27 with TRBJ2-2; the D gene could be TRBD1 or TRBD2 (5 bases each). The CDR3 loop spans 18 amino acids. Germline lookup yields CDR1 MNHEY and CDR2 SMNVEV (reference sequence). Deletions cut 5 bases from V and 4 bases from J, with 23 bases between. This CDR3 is CASSPSMGDSGITGELFF. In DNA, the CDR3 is TGTGCCAGCAGTCCTAGTATGGGAGACAGCGGAATCACCGGGGAGCTGTTTTTT.

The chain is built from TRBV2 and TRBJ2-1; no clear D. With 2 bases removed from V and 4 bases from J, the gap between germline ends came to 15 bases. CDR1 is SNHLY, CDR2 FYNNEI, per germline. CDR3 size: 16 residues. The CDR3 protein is CASSEWAANMYNEQFF. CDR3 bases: TGTGCCAGCAGTGAATGGGCGGCTAACATGTACAATGAGCAGTTCTTC.

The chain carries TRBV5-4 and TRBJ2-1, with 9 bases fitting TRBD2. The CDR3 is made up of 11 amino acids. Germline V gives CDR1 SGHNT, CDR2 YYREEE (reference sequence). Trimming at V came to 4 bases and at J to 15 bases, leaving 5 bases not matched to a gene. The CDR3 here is CASSDSGSWFF. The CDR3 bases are TGTGCCAGCAGCGATAGCGGGAGTTGGTTCTTC.

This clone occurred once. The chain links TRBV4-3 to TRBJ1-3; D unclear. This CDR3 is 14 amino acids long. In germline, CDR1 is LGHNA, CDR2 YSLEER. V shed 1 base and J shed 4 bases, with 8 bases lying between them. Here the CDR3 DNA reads TGCGCCAGCAGCCAAGTGCGTGCGGGAAACACCATATATTTT. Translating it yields CASSQVRAGNTIYF.

CDR3 protein: CASSFHRGGELFF. The CDR3 nucleotides are TGTGCCAGCAGTTTCCACAGGGGCGGGGAGCTGTTTTTT. The chain combines TRBV6-5 with TRBJ2-2; TRBD1 matches 7 bases. After removal of 4 bases from V and 7 bases from J, the junction contained 3 bases not matched to a gene. Germline V gives CDR1 MNHEY, CDR2 SVGAGI. CDR3 size: 13 residues.

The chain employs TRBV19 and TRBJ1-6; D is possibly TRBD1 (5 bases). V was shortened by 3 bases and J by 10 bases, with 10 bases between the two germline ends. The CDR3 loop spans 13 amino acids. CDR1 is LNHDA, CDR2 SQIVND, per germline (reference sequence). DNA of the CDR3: TGTGCCAGTAGTATTCTGCAGGGATCACCCCTCCACTTT. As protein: CASSILQGSPLHF.

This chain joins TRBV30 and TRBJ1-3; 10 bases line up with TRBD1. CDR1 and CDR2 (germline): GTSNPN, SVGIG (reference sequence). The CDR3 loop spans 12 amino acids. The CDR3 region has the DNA TGTGGAGGACAGGGGGGTGGAAACACCATATATTTT. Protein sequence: CGGQGGGNTIYF. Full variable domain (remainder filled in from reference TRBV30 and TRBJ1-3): SQTIHQWPATLVQPVGSPLSLECTVEGTSNPNLYWYRQAAGRGLQLLFYSVGIGQISSEVPQNLSASRPQDRQFILSSKKLLLSDSGFYLCGGQGGGNTIYFGEGSWLTVV.

The CDR3 region has the DNA TGTGCCAGCAGCCGGCGGGGCCGGGACAATCAGCCCCAGCATTTT. Amino acid sequence: CASSRRGRDNQPQHF. V gene TRBV28 combines with J gene TRBJ1-5; weak D call: TRBD1 (5 bases). This CDR3 contains 15 residues. V dropped 6 bases and J dropped 3 bases, with 15 bases sitting between them. Germline lookup yields CDR1 MDHEN and CDR2 SYDVKM.

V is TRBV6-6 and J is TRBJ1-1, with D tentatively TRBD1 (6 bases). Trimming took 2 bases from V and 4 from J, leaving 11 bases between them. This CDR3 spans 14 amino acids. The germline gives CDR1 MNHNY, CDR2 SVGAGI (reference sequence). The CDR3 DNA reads TGTGCCAGCAGTTACGGGGGGCTGGGCACTGAAGCTTTCTTT. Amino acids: CASSYGGLGTEAFF.

CDR3 sequence: CASSPIRGHNSRDTQYF. For the CDR3, the DNA is TGTGCCAGCAGCCCAATACGGGGCCACAACTCGCGGGATACGCAGTATTTT. The genes are TRBV5-8 and TRBJ2-3; D may correspond to TRBD1 or TRBD2 (5 bases each). The CDR3 extends over 17 amino acids. V dropped 4 bases and J dropped 6 bases, with 24 bases sitting between them. Germline assignment: CDR1 SGHTS and CDR2 YDEGEE.